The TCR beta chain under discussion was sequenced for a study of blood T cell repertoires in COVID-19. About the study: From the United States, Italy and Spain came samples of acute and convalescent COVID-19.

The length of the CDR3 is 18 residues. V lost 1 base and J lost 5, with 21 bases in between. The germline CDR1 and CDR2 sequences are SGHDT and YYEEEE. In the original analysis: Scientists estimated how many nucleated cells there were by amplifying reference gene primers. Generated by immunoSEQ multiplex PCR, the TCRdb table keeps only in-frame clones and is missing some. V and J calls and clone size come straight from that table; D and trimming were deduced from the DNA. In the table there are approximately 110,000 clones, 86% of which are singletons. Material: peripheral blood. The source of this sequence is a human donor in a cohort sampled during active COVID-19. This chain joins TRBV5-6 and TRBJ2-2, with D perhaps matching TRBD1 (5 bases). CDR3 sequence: CASSLKRGLRNITGELFF. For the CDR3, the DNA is TGTGCCAGCAGCTTGAAAAGGGGCCTCCGAAATATTACCGGGGAGCTGTTTTTT.